This T cell receptor beta chain emerged from a study of blood T cell repertoires in COVID-19. The repertoire was sequenced with immunoSEQ multiplex PCR; TCRdb's copy has only in-frame clones and lacks some. The sample shows approximately 67,000 clones, roughly nine tenths of them seen only once. In germline, CDR1 is LGHNT, CDR2 FRNRAP. Between the trimmed V and J ends, which lost 5 bases and 9 bases, there was a span of 14 bases. CDR3 length: 13 residues. Source material: peripheral blood. This receptor was identified in an elderly woman with acute or convalescent COVID-19. J is TRBJ2-1 and V is TRBV12-5; D is perhaps TRBD2 (6 bases). The CDR3 protein is CASGLPGGGEQFF. Here the CDR3 DNA reads TGTGCTAGTGGTCTCCCTGGGGGAGGTGAGCAGTTCTTC.